The 20 T cell receptor beta chains listed next were all sequenced from one sample in a study of blood T cell repertoires in COVID-19. The protocol was immunoSEQ multiplex PCR, while the TCRdb copy is restricted to in-frame clones and leaves out a portion. The repertoire has approximately 250,000 clones, around 86% of them found once; the top ten carry over 5.5%. The source material was peripheral blood. The receptors derive from a woman at least 80 years old with COVID-19, enrolled during active disease.

This rearrangement joins TRBV3-1 (or the pseudogene TRBV3-2) to TRBJ1-1; D is unresolved. With 3 bases removed from V and 8 bases from J, the gap between germline ends came to 7 bases. CDR3 length equals 11 residues. Germline assignment: CDR1 LGHDT and CDR2 YNNKEL (reference sequence). The CDR3, as DNA: TGTGCCAGCAGCCACTCGCAGGAAGCTTTCTTT. Its translation is CASSHSQEAFF.

The CDR3 here is CASSPKGVEGYTF. CDR3 in DNA: TGTGCCAGCTCACCTAAAGGGGTGGAAGGCTACACCTTC. This sequence joins TRBV18 and TRBJ1-2, with D possibly TRBD1 on 5 matching bases. The CDR3 is 13 residues long. V was clipped by 3 bases and J by 8 bases, with 13 bases between them. CDR1 is KGHSH and CDR2 is LQKENI in the germline V gene.

J is TRBJ1-1 and V is TRBV20-1; no firm D call. Germline loops: CDR1 DFQATT, CDR2 SNEGSKA (reference sequence). This CDR3 has 11 residues. The CDR3 DNA is TGCAGCCCCAGACAAATCACTGAAGCTTTCTTT. Amino acid sequence: CSPRQITEAFF.

V usage is TRBV18 and J usage is TRBJ1-1; tentatively, D is TRBD1 (6 bases). This CDR3 has 14 residues. The germline gives CDR1 KGHSH, CDR2 LQKENI. V lost 4 bases, J lost 6 bases, and 15 bases lay in between. CDR3 in amino acids: CASSLGAAGAEAFF. The CDR3 DNA sequence: TGTGCCAGCTCACTGGGGGCCGCTGGGGCTGAAGCTTTCTTT.

The chain uses TRBV19 and TRBJ1-1; D gene ambiguous. In germline, CDR1 is LNHDA, CDR2 SQIVND (reference sequence). Trimming removed 5 bases at V and 1 base at J, with 8 bases between. There are 13 residues in the CDR3. For the CDR3, the DNA is TGTGCCAGTAGTCAAACATGGAACACTGAAGCTTTCTTT. Translated, it gives CASSQTWNTEAFF.

The chain is built from TRBV4-3 and TRBJ1-6; D call uncertain. With 0 bases removed from V and 2 bases from J, the gap between germline ends came to 5 bases. Per the germline V gene, CDR1 is LGHNA and CDR2 is YSLEER. The CDR3 totals 15 residues. This CDR3 reads CASSQDSAYNSPLHF. In DNA, the CDR3 is TGCGCCAGCAGCCAAGATTCCGCCTATAATTCACCCCTCCACTTT.

V and J are TRBV6-5 and TRBJ1-4; D gene ambiguous. From germline, CDR1 is MNHEY and CDR2 SVGAGI. Trimming cost V 7 bases and J 0 bases, with 6 bases left between them. The CDR3 covers 13 residues. The CDR3 here is CASNPATNEKLFF. As DNA, the CDR3 is TGTGCCAGCAACCCAGCAACTAATGAAAAACTGTTTTTT.

The chain recombines TRBV20-1 with TRBJ1-2, with TRBD1 matching over 7 bases. The CDR3 spans 15 residues. Germline V gives CDR1 DFQATT, CDR2 SNEGSKA (reference sequence). The trim removed 3 bases at V and 4 bases at J, leaving 11 bases unmatched. The DNA for the CDR3 is TGCAGTGCTAGTTCTTTCGTGGGACAGCCCTATGGCTACACCTTC. Translation: CSASSFVGQPYGYTF.

V gene TRBV12-3 or TRBV12-4 combines with J gene TRBJ2-2; D is undetermined. The length of the CDR3 is 12 residues. Trimming left V 6 bases short and J 6 bases short, with 8 bases between. The CDR3 here is CASSPTAGELFF. Written as DNA, the CDR3 is TGTGCCAGCAGCCCAACAGCCGGGGAGCTGTTTTTT.

The rearrangement links TRBV5-8 to TRBJ1-1; D gene ambiguous. From germline, CDR1 is SGHTS and CDR2 YDEGEE. V was shortened by 5 bases and J by 3 bases, with 11 bases between the two germline ends. The CDR3 has 13 residues. The CDR3 DNA is TGTGCCAGCAGAATGACGGGATACACTGAAGCTTTCTTT. This translates into CASRMTGYTEAFF.

The V call is TRBV4-1, the J call TRBJ2-1; TRBD2 might be the D (6 bases). The V gene's germline CDR1 is MGHRA and CDR2 YSYEKL. Trimming removed 4 bases at V and 0 bases at J, with 10 bases between. The CDR3 is 15 residues long. The DNA of the CDR3 is TGCGCCAGCAGCCGATTAGCGGACTCCTACAATGAGCAGTTCTTC. Translation gives CASSRLADSYNEQFF.

The rearrangement links TRBV28 to TRBJ2-3, with 8 positions matching TRBD2. Germline V gene sequence: CDR1 MDHEN, CDR2 SYDVKM. CDR3 size: 12 residues. The J segment lost 2 bases and the V segment lost 11 bases, leaving 3 bases of the junction unmatched. CDR3 nucleotides: TGTGCCGGGCGGGGGGACACAGATACGCAGTATTTT. This sequence encodes CAGRGDTDTQYF.

The chain uses TRBV5-1 and TRBJ2-1, with D tentatively TRBD2 (5 bases). CDR1 is SGHRS and CDR2 is YFSETQ in the germline V gene. This CDR3 region has 16 residues. The V end was cut by 0 bases, the J end by 5 bases, with 15 bases between. CDR3 sequence: CASSLASSPGNNEQFF. For the CDR3, the DNA is TGCGCCAGCAGCTTGGCCTCTAGCCCGGGAAACAATGAGCAGTTCTTC.

For this clone: Other DNA sequences in this sample translate to the same CDR3. The CDR3 coding sequence is TGTGCCAGCAGTTTACCAGGCTATGGCTACACCTTC. This codes for CASSLPGYGYTF. This sequence joins TRBV28 and TRBJ1-2, with D unresolved. Germline V lookup: CDR1 MDHEN, CDR2 SYDVKM. The CDR3 totals 12 residues. Trimming stripped 2 bases from V and 4 bases from J, with 5 bases between.

This chain links TRBV5-1 with TRBJ2-1; TRBD2 matches 8 bases. This CDR3 is 13 amino acids long. Losses at the gene ends were 7 bases for V and 6 bases for J; bases not matched to a gene: 6. CDR1 SGHRS and CDR2 YFSETQ come from the germline V gene. The CDR3 DNA follows: TGCGCCAGCGAACCGGGGGGGCTCAATGAGCAGTTCTTC. This gives the protein CASEPGGLNEQFF. The full variable domain, rest sourced from reference TRBV5-1 and TRBJ2-1, is KAGVTQTPRYLIKTRGQQVTLSCSPISGHRSVSWYQQTPGQGLQFLFEYFSETQRNKGNFPGRFSGRQFSNSRSEMNVSTLELGDSALYLCASEPGGLNEQFFGPGTRLTVL.

The V and J genes are TRBV5-6 and TRBJ2-1; TRBD1 might be the D (5 bases). The CDR3 spans 15 residues. V was trimmed by 4 bases and J by 1 base, leaving 12 bases between them. Germline-derived CDR1 and CDR2 are SGHDT and YYEEEE. DNA of the CDR3: TGTGCCAGCAGCATCACAAGGGGATCCTACAATGAGCAGTTCTTC. The encoded protein is CASSITRGSYNEQFF.

The chain uses TRBV7-2 and TRBJ2-1; the D gene is possibly TRBD2 (6 bases). V lost 5 bases to trimming and J lost 2 bases, with 13 bases between them. The CDR3 length is 15 residues. Germline loops: CDR1 SGHTA, CDR2 FQGNSA. The CDR3 reads CASSGRGGAYNEQFF. DNA for the CDR3: TGTGCCAGCAGCGGTCGCGGAGGGGCCTACAATGAGCAGTTCTTC.

The chain is built from TRBV13 and TRBJ2-1; D ambiguous. The CDR3 runs 16 residues. The germline gives CDR1 PRHDT, CDR2 FYEKMQ (reference sequence). Trimming removed 3 bases from V and 0 bases from J, with 12 bases in between. The chain's CDR3 is CASSLGGQSSYNEQFF. The CDR3 nucleotides are TGTGCCAGCAGCTTGGGTGGGCAGAGCTCCTACAATGAGCAGTTCTTC.

The chain joins TRBV28 to TRBJ1-4; perhaps TRBD1 as D (5 bases). Trimming stripped 2 bases from V and 12 bases from J, with 10 bases between. Germline loops: CDR1 MDHEN, CDR2 SYDVKM. The CDR3 loop spans 12 amino acids. CDR3 region: CASSLGPGELFF. For the CDR3, the DNA is TGTGCCAGCAGTTTAGGGCCGGGGGAACTGTTTTTT.

Here the CDR3 reads CARAEGQGYTF. DNA of the CDR3: TGTGCCCGGGCGGAGGGACAGGGCTACACCTTC. V and J are TRBV30 and TRBJ1-2; 7 nucleotides match TRBD1. Trimming took 8 bases from V and 8 from J; bases not matched to a gene: 8. The CDR3 has 11 residues. Germline V gene data show CDR1 as GTSNPN and CDR2 as SVGIG (reference sequence). Filled out from reference TRBV30 and TRBJ1-2, the complete variable domain reads SQTIHQWPATLVQPVGSPLSLECTVEGTSNPNLYWYRQAAGRGLQLLFYSVGIGQISSEVPQNLSASRPQDRQFILSSKKLLLSDSGFYLCARAEGQGYTFGSGTRLTVV.